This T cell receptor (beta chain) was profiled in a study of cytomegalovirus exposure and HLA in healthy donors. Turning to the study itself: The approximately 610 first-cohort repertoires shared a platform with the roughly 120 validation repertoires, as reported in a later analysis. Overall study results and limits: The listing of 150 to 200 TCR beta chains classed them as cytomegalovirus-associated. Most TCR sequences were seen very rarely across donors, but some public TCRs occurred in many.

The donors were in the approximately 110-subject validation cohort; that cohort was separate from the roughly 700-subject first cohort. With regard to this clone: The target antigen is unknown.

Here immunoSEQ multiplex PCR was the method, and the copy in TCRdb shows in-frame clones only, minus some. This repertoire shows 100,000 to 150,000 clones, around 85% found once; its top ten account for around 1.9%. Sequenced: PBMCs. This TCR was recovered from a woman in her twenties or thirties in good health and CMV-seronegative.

The CDR3 sequence is CASSPSFSGAPHPTDTQYF. CDR3 nucleotides: TGTGCCAGCAGCCCCTCTTTCAGCGGGGCCCCCCACCCCACAGATACGCAGTATTTT. This chain connects TRBV5-6 to TRBJ2-3; 7 bases line up with TRBD2. CDR1 and CDR2 (germline): SGHDT, YYEEEE. Trimming removed 4 bases from V and 2 bases from J; junction bases left unmatched: 19. CDR3 length equals 19 residues.